Included here is one T cell receptor beta chain sequence, with context. The repertoire was sequenced with immunoSEQ multiplex PCR; TCRdb's copy has only in-frame clones and lacks some. This table has some 23,000 clones, approximately 71% appearing once. Germline V gene data show CDR1 as MRHNA and CDR2 as SNTAGT. The CDR3 is 12 residues long. Trimming at V came to 11 bases and at J to 5 bases, leaving 5 bases not matched to a gene. The data originate from a study of cytotoxic CD8 clonotypes in ibrutinib-treated CLL. This material consisted of PBMCs, taken after 12 months of ibrutinib treatment. The chain carries TRBV6-4 and TRBJ2-1; 8 nucleotides align to TRBD1. The source of this sequence is a human donor with chronic lymphocytic leukemia. Here the CDR3 DNA reads TGTGCCTTTGGACAGGGCGACAATGAGCAGTTCTTC. Translation gives CAFGQGDNEQFF.